In its sample, the clone carrying this T cell receptor (beta chain) was seen a few times. Antigen: not known. Germline CDR1 reads SGHTA; CDR2 reads FQGNSA. The CDR3 is 13 amino acids. Between the trimmed V and J ends, which lost 4 bases and 2 bases, there was a span of 7 bases. PCR was performed a second time for roughly 7 to 12 cycles using a sample-barcoded 5' primer and a J-beta primer mix. Each cDNA molecule, via a template-switch adaptor with 12 random nucleotides, was tagged. TCRdb re-called the 5' RACE reads through MiXCR, storing one row per CDR3 protein. This table has about 2 million distinct CDR3 sequences, about 50% appearing once. This specimen comes from a study of blood T cells in healthy people across ages. Findings and caveats of the study: TCR beta diversity, measured per million T cells, fell in a roughly linear way with age. When set beside aged donors, long-lived donors presented more naive CD4+ cells and higher diversity.

The genes are TRBV7-2 and TRBJ2-3, with D unresolved. The TCR sequence derives from a middle-aged woman in good health. The specimen was blood. CDR3 in amino acids: CASSSTNTDTQYF. CDR3 DNA sequence: TGTGCCAGCAGCTCTACTAACACAGATACGCAGTATTTT. The variable domain in full, completed from reference TRBV7-2 and TRBJ2-3, reads GAGVSQSPSNKVTEKGKDVELRCDPISGHTALYWYRQSLGQGLEFLIYFQGNSAPDKSGLPSDRFSAERTGGSVSTLTIQRTQQEDSAVYLCASSSTNTDTQYFGPGTRLTVL.